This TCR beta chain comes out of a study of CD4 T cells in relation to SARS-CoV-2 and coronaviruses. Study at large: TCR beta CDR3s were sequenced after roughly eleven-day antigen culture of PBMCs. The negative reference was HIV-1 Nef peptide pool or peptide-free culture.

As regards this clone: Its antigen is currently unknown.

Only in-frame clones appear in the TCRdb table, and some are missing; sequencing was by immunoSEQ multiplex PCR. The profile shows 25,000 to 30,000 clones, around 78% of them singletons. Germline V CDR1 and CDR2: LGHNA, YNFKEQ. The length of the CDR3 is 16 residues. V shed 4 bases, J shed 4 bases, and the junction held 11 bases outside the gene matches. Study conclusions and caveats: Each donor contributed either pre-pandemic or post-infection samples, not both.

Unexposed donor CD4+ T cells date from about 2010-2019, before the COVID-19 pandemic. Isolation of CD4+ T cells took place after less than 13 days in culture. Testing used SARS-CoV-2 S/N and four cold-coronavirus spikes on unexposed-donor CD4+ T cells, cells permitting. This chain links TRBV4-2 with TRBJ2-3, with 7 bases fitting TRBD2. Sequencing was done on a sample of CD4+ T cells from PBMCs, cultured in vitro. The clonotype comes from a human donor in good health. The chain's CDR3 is CASSPEGGSFADTQYF. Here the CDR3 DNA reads TGTGCCAGCAGCCCAGAGGGCGGGAGTTTCGCAGATACGCAGTATTTT.